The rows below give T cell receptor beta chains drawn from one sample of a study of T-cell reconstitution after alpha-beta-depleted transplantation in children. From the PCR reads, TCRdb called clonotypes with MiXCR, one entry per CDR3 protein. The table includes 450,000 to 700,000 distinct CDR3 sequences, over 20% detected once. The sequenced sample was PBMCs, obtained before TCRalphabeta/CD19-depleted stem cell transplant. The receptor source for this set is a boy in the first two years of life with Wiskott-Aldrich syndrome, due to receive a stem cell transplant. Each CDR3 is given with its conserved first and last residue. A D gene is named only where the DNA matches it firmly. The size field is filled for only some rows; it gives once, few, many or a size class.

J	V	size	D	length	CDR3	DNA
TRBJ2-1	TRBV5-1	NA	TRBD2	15	CASSSPGLASNEQFF	TGCGCCAGCAGCTCCCCCGGACTAGCCTCGAATGAGCAGTTCTTC
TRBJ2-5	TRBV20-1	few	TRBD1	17	CSATETGQGGAGETQYF	TGCAGTGCTACAGAGACCGGACAGGGTGGGGCAGGAGAGACCCAGTACTTC
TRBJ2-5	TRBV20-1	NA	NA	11	CSARKEETQYF	TGCAGTGCCAGGAAGGAAGAGACCCAGTACTTC
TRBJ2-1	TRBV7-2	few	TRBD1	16	CASSLALGTGRNEQFF	TGTGCCAGCAGCTTAGCGCTCGGGACAGGGAGGAATGAGCAGTTCTTC
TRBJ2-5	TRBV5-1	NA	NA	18	CASSLVPTSGRYQETQYF	TGCGCCAGCAGCTTGGTTCCGACATCGGGAAGGTACCAAGAGACCCAGTACTTC
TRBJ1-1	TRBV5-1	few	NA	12	CASKIGDTEAFF	TGCGCCAGCAAAATCGGCGACACTGAAGCTTTCTTT
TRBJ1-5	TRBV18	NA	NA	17	CASSRSVEGRSKQPQHF	TGTGCCAGCTCACGGAGCGTAGAGGGTCGAAGCAAACAGCCCCAGCATTTT
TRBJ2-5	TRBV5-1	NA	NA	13	CASSLRQGNAQYF	TGCGCCAGCAGCTTGCGGCAGGGCAATGCCCAGTACTTC
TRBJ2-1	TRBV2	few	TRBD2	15	CASSDPSGSKNEQFF	TGTGCCAGCAGTGACCCTAGCGGGAGTAAGAATGAGCAGTTCTTC
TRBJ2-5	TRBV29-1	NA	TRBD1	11	CSVGTAETQYF	TGCAGCGTCGGGACAGCTGAGACCCAGTACTTC
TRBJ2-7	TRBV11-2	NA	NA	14	CASSLDRTGGEQYF	TGTGCCAGCAGCTTAGATAGGACCGGAGGCGAGCAGTACTTC
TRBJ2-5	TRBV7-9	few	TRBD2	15	CASSLQAGGIETQYF	TGTGCCAGCAGTTTACAAGCGGGAGGGATAGAGACCCAGTACTTC
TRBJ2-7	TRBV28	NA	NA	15	CASSVPGLSSYEQYF	TGTGCCAGCAGTGTGCCGGGACTTTCCTCCTACGAGCAGTACTTC
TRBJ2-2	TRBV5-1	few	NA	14	CASSSLVVPGELFF	TGCGCCAGCAGCTCTTTAGTTGTCCCAGGGGAGCTGTTTTTT
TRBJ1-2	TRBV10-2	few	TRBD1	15	CASSFDRGNLYGYTF	TGCGCCAGCAGTTTCGACAGGGGGAACTTGTATGGCTACACCTTC
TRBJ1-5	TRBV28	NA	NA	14	CASSLTLSNQPQHF	TGTGCCAGCAGTTTGACACTTAGCAATCAGCCCCAGCATTTT
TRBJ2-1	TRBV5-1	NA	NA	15	CASSLVQLVNREQFF	TGCGCCAGCAGCTTGGTACAACTAGTTAATCGAGAGCAGTTCTTC
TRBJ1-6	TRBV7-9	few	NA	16	CASSHPKDGNNSPLHF	TGTGCCAGCAGCCATCCTAAGGACGGAAATAATTCACCCCTCCACTTT
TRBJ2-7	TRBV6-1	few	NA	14	CASSEHSLSYEQYF	TGTGCCAGCAGTGAGCACAGTTTATCCTACGAGCAGTACTTC
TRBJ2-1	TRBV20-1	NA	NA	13	CSARTGAYNEQFF	TGCAGTGCTAGAACTGGAGCTTACAATGAGCAGTTCTTC
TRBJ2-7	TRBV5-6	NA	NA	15	CASSPRLANTNEQYF	TGTGCCAGCAGCCCCAGGTTAGCGAACACGAACGAGCAGTACTTC
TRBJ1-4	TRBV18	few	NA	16	CASSPPGAATNEKLFF	TGTGCCAGCTCACCGCCGGGTGCGGCAACTAATGAAAAACTGTTTTTT
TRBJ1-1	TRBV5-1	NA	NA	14	CATSKGSMNTEAFF	TGCGCCACCTCGAAGGGTAGTATGAACACTGAAGCTTTCTTT
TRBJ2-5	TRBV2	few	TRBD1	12	CASSSEGATQYF	TGTGCCAGCAGTTCCGAGGGGGCGACCCAGTACTTC
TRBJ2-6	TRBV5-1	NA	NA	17	CASSLQVGGTGANVLTF	TGCGCCAGCAGCCTCCAGGTAGGCGGGACTGGGGCCAACGTCCTGACTTTC
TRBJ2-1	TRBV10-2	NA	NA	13	CASRLTTYNEQFF	TGCGCCAGCAGACTGACTACCTACAATGAGCAGTTCTTC
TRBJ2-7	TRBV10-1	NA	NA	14	CASSHRSAPYEQYF	TGCGCCAGCAGCCACAGGTCGGCGCCCTACGAGCAGTACTTC
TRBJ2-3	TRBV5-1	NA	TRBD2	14	CASSLLADTDTQYF	TGTGCCAGCAGCTTGCTAGCGGACACAGATACGCAGTATTTT
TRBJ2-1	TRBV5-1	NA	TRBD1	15	CASSLGQGPYNEQFF	TGCGCCAGCAGCCTAGGACAGGGACCCTACAATGAGCAGTTCTTC
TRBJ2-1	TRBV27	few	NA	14	CASTGTATNNEQFF	TGTGCCAGCACTGGAACAGCAACTAACAATGAGCAGTTCTTC
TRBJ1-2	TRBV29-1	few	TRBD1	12	CSVETGGHGYTF	TGCAGCGTTGAAACAGGGGGCCACGGCTACACCTTC
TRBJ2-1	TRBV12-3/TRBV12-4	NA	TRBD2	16	CASTSEGTSGFNEQFF	TGTGCCAGCACTTCCGAGGGGACTAGCGGGTTTAATGAGCAGTTCTTC
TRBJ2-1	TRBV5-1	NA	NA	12	CASSSPYGEQFF	TGCGCCAGCAGCTCACCCTATGGAGAGCAGTTCTTC
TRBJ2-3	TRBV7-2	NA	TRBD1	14	CASTLGTGMDTQYF	TGTGCCAGCACCCTAGGGACAGGGATGGATACGCAGTATTTT
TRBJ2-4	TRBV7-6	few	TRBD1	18	CASSKGQGIGGAKNIQYF	TGTGCCAGCAGCAAGGGACAGGGAATTGGGGGCGCCAAAAACATTCAGTACTTC
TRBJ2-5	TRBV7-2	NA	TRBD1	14	CASSARGQSETQYF	TGTGCCAGCAGCGCTAGGGGGCAATCGGAGACCCAGTACTTC
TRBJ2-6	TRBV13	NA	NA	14	CASGSNSGANVLTF	TGTGCCAGCGGGTCGAACTCTGGGGCCAACGTCCTGACTTTC
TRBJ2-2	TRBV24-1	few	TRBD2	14	CATSLAGTTGELFF	TGTGCCACCAGCCTAGCGGGAACAACCGGGGAGCTGTTTTTT
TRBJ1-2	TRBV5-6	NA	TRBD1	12	CASSLTDRGYTF	TGTGCCAGCAGCCTAACGGACAGGGGCTACACCTTC
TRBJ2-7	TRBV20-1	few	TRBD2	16	CSATLAAGGPGNEQYF	TGCAGTGCCACCCTGGCAGCGGGAGGGCCGGGTAACGAGCAGTACTTC
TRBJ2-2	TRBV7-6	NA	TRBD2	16	CASSLLAGGETGELFF	TGTGCCAGCAGCTTATTGGCGGGAGGGGAAACCGGGGAGCTGTTTTTT
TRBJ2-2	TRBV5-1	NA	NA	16	CASSLPTGTNTGELFF	TGCGCCAGCAGCCTTCCGACAGGCACGAACACCGGGGAGCTGTTTTTT
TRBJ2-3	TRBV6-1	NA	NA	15	CASSRDPVYSDTQYF	TGTGCCAGCAGCCGGGACCCCGTCTATTCAGATACGCAGTATTTT
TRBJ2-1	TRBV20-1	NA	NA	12	CSARDVAIEQFF	TGCAGTGCTAGAGATGTAGCTATTGAGCAGTTCTTC
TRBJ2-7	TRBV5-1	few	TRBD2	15	CASSLVSSGSNEQYF	TGCGCCAGCAGCTTGGTTTCTAGCGGGAGTAACGAGCAGTACTTC
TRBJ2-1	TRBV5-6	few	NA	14	CASSSDYGSAEQFF	TGTGCCAGCAGCTCCGACTATGGGTCGGCTGAGCAGTTCTTC
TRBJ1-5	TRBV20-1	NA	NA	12	CSSARSNQPQHF	TGCAGCTCAGCACGGTCCAATCAGCCCCAGCATTTT
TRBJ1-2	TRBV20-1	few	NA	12	CSAKRQSYGYTF	TGCAGTGCTAAACGTCAGTCCTATGGCTACACCTTC
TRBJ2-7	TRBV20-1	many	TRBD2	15	CSARGGLAGVYEQYF	TGCAGTGCTAGAGGGGGACTAGCGGGAGTCTACGAGCAGTACTTC
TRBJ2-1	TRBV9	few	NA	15	CASSVDSPGYNEQFF	TGTGCCAGCAGCGTAGATTCCCCCGGGTACAATGAGCAGTTCTTC
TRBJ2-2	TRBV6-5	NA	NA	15	CASSFERGFTGELFF	TGTGCCAGCAGTTTCGAGAGGGGTTTCACCGGGGAGCTGTTTTTT
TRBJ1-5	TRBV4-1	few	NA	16	CASSQEAGGSNQPQHF	TGCGCCAGCAGCCAAGAGGCGGGGGGGAGCAATCAGCCCCAGCATTTT
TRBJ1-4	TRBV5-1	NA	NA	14	CASRPTVTNEKLFF	TGCGCCAGCCGACCGACTGTAACTAATGAAAAACTGTTTTTT
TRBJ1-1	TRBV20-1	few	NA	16	CSARDPARQRNTEAFF	TGCAGTGCTAGAGATCCCGCACGGCAGAGAAACACTGAAGCTTTCTTT